Each of the 30 T cell receptor beta chains below was sequenced from the same sample in a study of T cell responses to AZD1222 COVID-19 vaccine. Libraries were prepared by immunoSEQ multiplex PCR; TCRdb keeps only in-frame clonotypes and omits some of them. The sample shows 150,000 or so clones, approximately 90% of them seen only once. The specimen comprised peripheral blood, sampled on day 0 of AZD1222 vaccination. The receptor set was obtained from an adult in good health.

The chain employs TRBV3-1 (or the pseudogene TRBV3-2) and TRBJ2-5; D possibly corresponds to TRBD2 (6 bases). CDR1 and CDR2 from the germline V gene are LGHDT and YNNKEL (reference sequence). V lost 4 bases to trimming and J lost 5 bases, with 17 bases between them. The CDR3 spans 15 residues. The CDR3: CASSLFSGGGETQYF. The DNA for the CDR3 is TGTGCCAGCAGCCTCTTCAGCGGAGGAGGGGAGACCCAGTACTTC.

This clone was recorded a few times. The chain couples TRBV13 to TRBJ2-3; TRBD2 matches at 11 bases. Trimming removed 2 bases from V and 3 bases from J; junction bases left unmatched: 1. The germline gives CDR1 PRHDT, CDR2 FYEKMQ (reference sequence). CDR3 length: 15 amino acids. CDR3 amino acids: CASSLRLAGTDTQYF. The CDR3 bases are TGTGCCAGCAGCTTAAGACTAGCGGGGACAGATACGCAGTATTTT. Complete variable domain (other parts from reference TRBV13 and TRBJ2-3): AAGVIQSPRHLIKEKRETATLKCYPIPRHDTVYWYQQGPGQDPQFLISFYEKMQSDKGSIPDRFSAQQFSDYHSELNMSSLELGDSALYFCASSLRLAGTDTQYFGPGTRLTVL.

The chain is built from TRBV5-1 and TRBJ2-7, with 7 nucleotides matching TRBD1. CDR3 length equals 14 residues. Germline V gene lookup returns CDR1 SGHRS and CDR2 YFSETQ. Unmatched junction bases numbered 8, after V lost 3 bases and J lost 5 bases. The DNA for the CDR3 is TGCGCCAGCAGCTCGACAGGGCATCGAAACGAGCAGTACTTC. This codes for CASSSTGHRNEQYF.

This clone was picked up one time. This chain uses TRBV19 with TRBJ1-3, with D tentatively TRBD1 (6 bases). The CDR3 runs to 16 residues. V was shortened by 9 bases and J by 0 bases, with 18 bases between the two germline ends. Germline lookup yields CDR1 LNHDA and CDR2 SQIVND (reference sequence). The CDR3 nucleotides are TGTGCCAGCACTACTACAGGGTTCAGCTCTGGAAACACCATATATTTT. Translation: CASTTTGFSSGNTIYF.

The chain links TRBV11-2 to TRBJ2-5; TRBD1 is a possible D gene (5 bases). Germline CDR1 reads SGHAT; CDR2 reads FQNNGV. V was pared by 3 bases and J by 2 bases, with 13 bases between. The CDR3 is 15 amino acids. The CDR3 spells CASSFAQVIQETQYF. Written as DNA, the CDR3 is TGTGCCAGCAGCTTTGCACAGGTCATACAAGAGACCCAGTACTTC.

This chain connects TRBV19 to TRBJ2-2; 9 bases are shared with TRBD1. Per germline, CDR1 LNHDA and CDR2 SQIVND (reference sequence). The CDR3 covers 13 residues. Losses at the gene ends were 10 bases for V and 4 bases for J; bases not matched to a gene: 4. In DNA, the CDR3 is TGTGCCACCAGACAGGGGGGCACCGGGGAGCTGTTTTTT. It specifies CATRQGGTGELFF.

In its sample, this clone was seen a few times. This chain uses TRBV2 with TRBJ1-6; tentatively, D is TRBD1 (6 bases). The CDR3 length is 14 residues. V was clipped by 6 bases and J by 8 bases, with 14 bases between them. The germline CDR1 and CDR2 sequences are SNHLY and FYNNEI. For the CDR3, the DNA is TGTGCCAGCAGGGCAGGGGTTACGGATTCACCCCTCCACTTT. Translated, it gives CASRAGVTDSPLHF.

The chain carries TRBV7-9 and TRBJ1-2; 7 bases map to TRBD1. Germline CDR1 SEHNR, CDR2 FQNEAQ (reference sequence). V dropped 1 base and J dropped 6; count of bases not matched to a gene: 11. This CDR3 comprises 16 residues. For the CDR3, the DNA is TGTGCCAGCAGCTTAGAGTACGGAGCGACAGGGCATGGCTACACCTTC. It specifies CASSLEYGATGHGYTF.

The rearrangement joins TRBV6-5 to TRBJ2-3; a possible D gene is TRBD2 (6 bases). Germline-derived CDR1 and CDR2 are MNHEY and SVGAGI. Trimming removed 2 bases at V and 2 bases at J, with 11 bases between. The length of the CDR3 is 15 residues. CDR3 nucleotides: TGTGCCAGCAGTTACCGTAGCGGCGTCACAGATACGCAGTATTTT. Its protein is CASSYRSGVTDTQYF.

This CDR3 reads CASSEDRVLETQYF. CDR3 in DNA: TGTGCCAGCAGTGAGGACAGGGTGTTGGAGACCCAGTACTTC. The chain uses TRBV6-1 and TRBJ2-5; 8 bases agree with TRBD1. This CDR3 has 14 amino acids. From germline, CDR1 is MNHNS and CDR2 SASEGT. The V segment lost 3 bases and the J segment 5 bases; nucleotides outside the gene matches: 5.

The V gene is TRBV6-5, the J gene TRBJ1-5; D not certain. Trimming pared 7 bases from V and 1 base from J, leaving 8 bases between. Per the germline V gene, CDR1 is MNHEY and CDR2 is SVGAGI. This CDR3 is built from 13 residues. The CDR3 DNA reads TGTGCCAGCAAGATAGGAAGCAATCAGCCCCAGCATTTT. Translated, it gives CASKIGSNQPQHF.

The chain recombines TRBV23-1 with TRBJ1-4; 8 bases agree with TRBD1. TRBV23-1 is filed as an ORF, its function uncertain. There are 14 residues in the CDR3. The V and J ends lost 6 bases and 8 bases, in that order; junction bases with no gene match: 8. The DNA for the CDR3 is TGCGCCAGCAGGGGAGACAGGGGAGTCGAAAAACTGTTTTTT. Its translation is CASRGDRGVEKLFF.

The chain uses TRBV5-5 and TRBJ1-2, with D possibly TRBD1 on 6 matching bases. CDR3 size: 13 residues. Trimming removed 4 bases at V and 7 bases at J, with 14 bases between. Germline-derived CDR1 and CDR2 are SGHKS and YYEKEE (reference sequence). CDR3 DNA sequence: TGTGCCAGCAGCCCGGACAGTACCGCTGGCTACACCTTC. This gives the protein CASSPDSTAGYTF.

This rearrangement joins TRBV15 to TRBJ2-1; 12 positions match TRBD2. Germline values: CDR1 LNHNV, CDR2 YYDKDF (reference sequence). V trimming: 0 bases; J trimming: 12 bases; junction bases outside the gene matches: 9. CDR3 length equals 16 residues. The DNA of the CDR3 is TGTGCCACCAGCAGAGATAGGCCTAGCGGGAGGGCCCTGCAGTTCTTC. This gives the protein CATSRDRPSGRALQFF.

DNA of the CDR3: TGCGCCAGCAGCCAAGATCTGTACGGCTCCAGTCTCACCGGGGAGCTGTTTTTT. Translation gives CASSQDLYGSSLTGELFF. V and J are TRBV4-3 and TRBJ2-2; no firm D call. CDR1 and CDR2 (germline): LGHNA, YSLEER. The CDR3 consists of 18 residues. V was cut by 0 bases and J by 4 bases, with 18 bases left in between.

The chain uses TRBV2 and TRBJ2-7; 9 bases match TRBD1. Trimming removed 6 bases from V and 10 bases from J; junction bases left unmatched: 13. Germline V gives CDR1 SNHLY, CDR2 FYNNEI. This CDR3 contains 14 residues. The CDR3 region is CASSNQDRGGLQYF. For the CDR3, the DNA is TGTGCCAGCAGCAATCAGGACAGGGGTGGACTACAGTACTTC. Looking up the rest from reference TRBV2 and TRBJ2-7 gives the full variable domain: EPEVTQTPSHQVTQMGQEVILRCVPISNHLYFYWYRQILGQKVEFLVSFYNNEISEKSEIFDDQFSVERPDGSNFTLKIRSTKLEDSAMYFCASSNQDRGGLQYFGPGTRLTVT.

The chain carries TRBV5-6 and TRBJ1-2, with 7 bases lining up with TRBD1. The CDR3 spans 14 residues. Germline V gives CDR1 SGHDT, CDR2 YYEEEE. V shed 5 bases and J 3 bases; nucleotides not matched to a gene: 7. CDR3 sequence (DNA): TGTGCCAGCAGTATACAGGGGATCTACTATGGCTACACCTTC. Translated, it gives CASSIQGIYYGYTF.

J is TRBJ1-3 and V is TRBV6-5; D perhaps matches TRBD1 (5 bases). Trimming stripped 3 bases from V and 4 bases from J, with 13 bases between. This CDR3 contains 15 residues. Germline CDR1 reads MNHEY; CDR2 reads SVGAGI. This chain's CDR3 is CASSYDRARGNTIYF. In DNA form, the CDR3 reads TGTGCCAGCAGTTATGACAGAGCAAGAGGAAACACCATATATTTT.

J is TRBJ1-1 and V is TRBV7-9; no reliable D call. The CDR3 extends over 13 amino acids. Germline V gene data show CDR1 as SEHNR and CDR2 as FQNEAQ (reference sequence). V lost 2 bases to trimming and J lost 7 bases, with 11 bases between them. The CDR3 region has the DNA TGTGCCAGCAGCTTATTCCCTCGGGTTGAAGCTTTCTTT. It yields the protein CASSLFPRVEAFF.

This chain connects TRBV5-5 to TRBJ1-6, with a weak D call TRBD1 (5 bases). V lost 0 bases, J lost 9 bases, and 10 bases lay in between. The CDR3 runs to 14 residues. The germline V gene has CDR1 SGHKS and CDR2 YYEKEE (reference sequence). The CDR3 region is CASSLVQALSPLHF. The CDR3 DNA reads as TGTGCCAGCAGCTTGGTACAGGCTCTTTCACCCCTCCACTTT.

This chain uses TRBV28 with TRBJ1-5; D not certain. The germline CDR1 and CDR2 sequences are MDHEN and SYDVKM. The CDR3 runs to 14 residues. With 6 bases removed from V and 0 bases from J, the gap between germline ends came to 9 bases. CDR3 in amino acids: CASRDFHSNQPQHF. The CDR3 DNA is TGTGCCAGCAGGGACTTTCATAGCAATCAGCCCCAGCATTTT.

The CDR3 sequence: CASSLALGGDTQYF. The CDR3 nucleotides are TGTGCCAGCAGCTTAGCCCTGGGGGGGGATACGCAGTATTTT. The gene calls are TRBV7-2 and TRBJ2-3; 7 nucleotides line up with TRBD2. The CDR3 loop spans 14 amino acids. Trimming cost V 0 bases and J 6 bases; bases outside gene matches: 3. Germline V gene sequence: CDR1 SGHTA, CDR2 FQGNSA.

V and J are TRBV6-2 or TRBV6-3 and TRBJ1-1; D gene unclear. With 6 bases removed from V and 6 bases from J, the gap between germline ends came to 14 bases. Germline CDR1 reads MNHEY; CDR2 reads SVGEGT. This CDR3 spans 13 amino acids. This chain's CDR3 is CASSLMSGAEAFF. As DNA, the CDR3 is TGTGCCAGCAGCTTAATGAGTGGGGCTGAAGCTTTCTTT.

This clone showed up just once. This rearrangement joins TRBV9 to TRBJ1-6, with D possibly being TRBD1 (6 bases). The CDR3 is 16 amino acids. Germline V gene sequence: CDR1 SGDLS, CDR2 YYNGEE. V lost 7 bases, J lost 7 bases, and 21 bases lay in between. The chain's CDR3 is CASGSGVGGRNSPLHF. CDR3 DNA: TGTGCCAGCGGTTCAGGGGTTGGGGGAAGGAATTCACCCCTCCACTTT. The complete variable domain, with remaining parts taken from reference TRBV9 and TRBJ1-6, reads DSGVTQTPKHLITATGQRVTLRCSPRSGDLSVYWYQQSLDQGLQFLIQYYNGEERAKGNILERFSAQQFPDLHSELNLSSLELGDSALYFCASGSGVGGRNSPLHFGNGTRLTVT.

The chain joins TRBV6-5 to TRBJ2-7; 8 bases are shared with TRBD1. V was pared by 6 bases and J by 0 bases, with 7 bases of the junction left unmatched. CDR1 is MNHEY and CDR2 is SVGAGI in the germline V gene. The length of the CDR3 is 15 residues. CDR3 sequence (DNA): TGTGCCAGCAGGCCAGACAGGGGCGTCTCCTACGAGCAGTACTTC. It codes for CASRPDRGVSYEQYF.

This clone showed up just a few times. This chain connects TRBV7-8 to TRBJ2-7; TRBD2 is a possible D gene (6 bases). V lost 3 bases and J 2 bases, leaving 14 bases between the germline ends. Germline V gene lookup returns CDR1 SGHVS and CDR2 FQNEAQ. The CDR3 runs 15 residues. The CDR3 sequence: CASSFWTTLPYEQYF. In nucleotides, the CDR3 is TGTGCCAGCAGCTTTTGGACTACCCTACCCTACGAGCAGTACTTC.

The chain couples TRBV7-9 to TRBJ1-3; 10 nucleotides line up with TRBD1. CDR1 is SEHNR, CDR2 FQNEAQ, per germline (reference sequence). After removal of 6 bases from V and 4 bases from J, the junction contained 3 bases not matched to a gene. The CDR3 sequence is 14 residues long. The CDR3 bases are TGTGCCAGCAGAGGGACAGGGGTCGGAAACACCATATATTTT. Amino acids: CASRGTGVGNTIYF.

The chain joins TRBV5-4 to TRBJ1-1, with D unclear. The CDR3 is made up of 11 amino acids. Trimming left V 3 bases short and J 6 bases short, with 6 bases between. Per the germline V gene, CDR1 is SGHNT and CDR2 is YYREEE (reference sequence). The CDR3 DNA is TGTGCCAGCAGCTCCTGGGCTGAAGCTTTCTTT. Its translation: CASSSWAEAFF.

This clone was observed a single time. The chain uses TRBV12-2 and TRBJ2-5; the DNA was not compared with TRBD1, the D call given in the table. TRBV12-2 is noted as a pseudogene. There are 15 residues in the CDR3. The CDR3 here is CASRLEDRDQETQYF. In nucleotides, the CDR3 is TGTGCAAGTCGCTTAGAGGACAGGGACCAAGAGACCCAGTACTTC.

The chain recombines TRBV28 with TRBJ2-7; D is unclear. The CDR3 extends over 15 amino acids. V gave up 5 bases and J gave up 3 bases, with 17 bases separating them. Germline lookup yields CDR1 MDHEN and CDR2 SYDVKM. The CDR3 region is CASSRRATYYYEQYF. CDR3 nucleotide sequence: TGTGCCAGCAGTCGTCGGGCTACCTATTACTACGAGCAGTACTTC. Full variable domain (missing parts from reference TRBV28 and TRBJ2-7): DVKVTQSSRYLVKRTGEKVFLECVQDMDHENMFWYRQDPGLGLRLIYFSYDVKMKEKGDIPEGYSVSREKKERFSLILESASTNQTSMYLCASSRRATYYYEQYFGPGTRLTVT.